This is a list of T cell receptor beta chains from one sample in a study of blood T cell repertoires in COVID-19. The table came from immunoSEQ multiplex PCR; TCRdb's copy has only in-frame clones and leaves some out. The sample consists of hundreds of thousands of clones, roughly 86% of them appearing once. Sequencing was performed on peripheral blood. The source is a woman aged 30 to 39 with COVID-19, enrolled during active disease. Both conserved end residues are part of each CDR3. A D gene is named only where the DNA matches it firmly. Size is omitted from some rows. Given values are once, few, many or a class for expanded clones.

>TRBV6-5|TRBJ1-2|-|-
CASTTGGTNYGYTF
TGTGCCAGCACGACCGGAGGAACGAACTATGGCTACACCTTC
>TRBV2|TRBJ2-2|TRBD2|-
CASSGLAGGTGELFF
TGTGCCAGCAGTGGACTAGCGGGGGGCACCGGAGAGCTGTTTTTT
>TRBV5-5|TRBJ2-1|-|-
CASSTDSNNEQFF
TGTGCCAGCAGCACAGACAGTAACAATGAGCAGTTCTTC
>TRBV6-5|TRBJ2-6|TRBD2|once
CASSSGGSGANVLTF
TGTGCCAGCAGTTCGGGGGGTTCTGGGGCCAACGTCCTGACTTTC
>TRBV5-1|TRBJ1-2|TRBD1|-
CASSFELDRENYGYTF
TGCGCCAGCAGCTTTGAACTGGACAGGGAGAACTATGGCTACACCTTC
>TRBV21-1|TRBJ1-6|-|-
CASSKGGDRGSAPLHF
TGTGCCAGCAGCAAAGGGGGGGACAGGGGGTCGGCACCCCTCCACTTT
>TRBV4-1|TRBJ2-3|TRBD2|-
CASSQEVRSGGTTDTQYF
TGCGCCAGCAGCCAAGAAGTTCGGAGCGGGGGGACCACAGATACGCAGTATTTT
>TRBV9|TRBJ1-4|TRBD1|-
CASSATRDRGRGEKLFF
TGTGCCAGCAGCGCAACCCGGGACAGGGGGCGAGGTGAAAAACTGTTTTTT
>TRBV27|TRBJ1-2|-|-
CASSLRGAGYGYTF
TGTGCCAGCAGTTTACGGGGGGCGGGCTATGGCTACACCTTC
>TRBV27|TRBJ2-7|TRBD1|-
CASRQGANEQYF
TGTGCCAGCCGTCAGGGGGCAAACGAGCAGTACTTC
>TRBV5-8|TRBJ1-5|-|-
CASSQIQEGPQHF
TGTGCCAGCAGCCAGATACAGGAAGGGCCCCAGCATTTT
>TRBV5-1|TRBJ1-1|-|-
CASSPRMNTEAFF
TGCGCCAGCAGCCCGCGCATGAACACTGAAGCTTTCTTT
>TRBV29-1|TRBJ1-1|-|-
CSVRSQNTEAFF
TGCAGCGTTCGGTCTCAAAACACTGAAGCTTTCTTT
>TRBV4-2|TRBJ2-5|TRBD2|-
CASSQRSGGARGETQYF
TGTGCCAGCAGCCAACGTAGCGGGGGGGCCCGAGGAGAGACCCAGTACTTC
>TRBV5-4|TRBJ2-3|TRBD2|-
CASTIAGANTDTQYF
TGTGCCAGCACCATAGCGGGGGCCAACACAGATACGCAGTATTTT
>TRBV29-1|TRBJ2-5|-|-
CSAGEETQYF
TGCAGTGCAGGGGAAGAGACCCAGTACTTC
>TRBV5-1|TRBJ2-7|-|once
CASSLQANQDEQYF
TGCGCCAGCAGCTTACAGGCAAACCAGGACGAGCAGTACTTC
>TRBV6-5|TRBJ2-1|-|-
CASTRGFEQFF
TGTGCCAGCACCAGGGGCTTTGAGCAGTTCTTC
>TRBV13|TRBJ2-1|TRBD1|-
CASTEGAVNEQFF
TGTGCCAGCACTGAGGGGGCTGTAAATGAGCAGTTCTTC
>TRBV28|TRBJ2-3|-|-
CASSSPGGGWADTQYF
TGTGCCAGCAGTTCCCCCGGAGGTGGGTGGGCAGATACGCAGTATTTT
>TRBV5-1|TRBJ1-6|-|-
CASSPQMANSPLHF
TGCGCCAGCAGCCCCCAGATGGCTAATTCACCCCTCCACTTT
>TRBV14|TRBJ1-5|TRBD1|-
CASSQGPDRGLNQPQHF
TGTGCCAGCAGCCAAGGACCGGACAGGGGGCTAAATCAGCCCCAGCATTTT
>TRBV6-1|TRBJ2-7|-|-
CASSEGRPSSYEQYF
TGTGCCAGCAGTGAGGGGCGGCCAAGTTCCTACGAGCAGTACTTC
>TRBV19|TRBJ2-1|-|-
CASSIVAGHYNEQFF
TGTGCCAGTAGTATTGTTGCAGGCCATTACAATGAGCAGTTCTTC
>TRBV13|TRBJ1-4|-|-
CASSLGSGNEKLFF
TGTGCCAGCAGCTTAGGTTCGGGGAACGAAAAACTGTTTTTT
>TRBV4-1|TRBJ2-5|-|-
CASSQDLRGGETQYF
TGCGCCAGCAGCCAAGATCTAAGGGGCGGAGAGACCCAGTACTTC
>TRBV27|TRBJ2-1|TRBD2|-
CASSLSLLAEYNEQFF
TGTGCCAGCAGTTTATCGCTACTAGCGGAGTACAATGAGCAGTTCTTC
>TRBV6-5|TRBJ2-7|-|-
CASSYSHRDNSYEQYF
TGTGCCAGCAGTTATTCTCACCGGGACAACTCCTACGAGCAGTACTTC
>TRBV19|TRBJ2-7|-|-
CASSIGLDYEQYF
TGTGCCAGTAGTATAGGTCTAGACTACGAGCAGTACTTC
>TRBV15|TRBJ2-3|-|-
CATSRGQELISTDTQYF
TGTGCCACCAGCAGGGGGCAAGAACTAATTAGCACAGATACGCAGTATTTT
>TRBV5-4|TRBJ2-7|TRBD2|-
CASRRRGEGEQYF
TGTGCCAGCAGGAGGCGAGGGGAGGGCGAGCAGTACTTC
>TRBV4-1|TRBJ1-5|-|few
CASSQGQPSNQPQHF
TGCGCCAGCAGCCAAGGACAGCCCAGCAATCAGCCCCAGCATTTT
>TRBV7-8|TRBJ1-5|TRBD1|-
CASSPRDSSSRKGRTQHF
TGTGCCAGCAGCCCTCGGGACAGCTCGAGTCGCAAAGGGCGGACCCAGCATTTT
>TRBV29-1|TRBJ2-7|TRBD2|-
CSVEETSGGVNEQYF
TGCAGCGTTGAAGAGACTAGCGGGGGGGTCAACGAGCAGTACTTC
>TRBV7-8|TRBJ1-5|-|-
CASSPNRVGLQPQHF
TGTGCCAGCAGCCCAAACCGGGTGGGGCTTCAGCCCCAGCATTTT
>TRBV19|TRBJ1-2|TRBD1|-
CATLDRDRSYGYTF
TGTGCCACCCTAGACCGGGACAGAAGCTATGGCTACACCTTC
>TRBV19|TRBJ1-5|-|-
CASSIGSEPQHF
TGTGCCAGTAGTATAGGGAGTGAGCCCCAGCATTTT
>TRBV2|TRBJ1-3|-|-
CASRTNGQVPRDIRGNTIYF
TGTGCCAGCAGGACGAATGGCCAAGTCCCTCGGGACATCCGTGGAAACACCATATATTTT
>TRBV10-3|TRBJ1-4|-|-
CAISELLQTNEKLFF
TGTGCCATCAGTGAGCTTTTACAGACTAATGAAAAACTGTTTTTT
>TRBV11-2|TRBJ1-3|-|-
CASSFSSGNTIYF
TGTGCCAGCAGCTTTAGCTCTGGAAACACCATATATTTT
>TRBV7-9|TRBJ2-7|TRBD1|-
CASSLGQGAFQYF
TGTGCCAGCAGCTTAGGACAGGGGGCTTTTCAGTACTTC
>TRBV24-1|TRBJ2-2|-|-
CATGNDKPRDTTNTGELFF
TGTGCCACCGGAAATGATAAGCCTCGGGACACGACGAACACCGGGGAGCTGTTTTTT
>TRBV6-6|TRBJ1-3|-|-
CASSQGYSGNTIYF
TGTGCCAGCAGCCAGGGGTATTCTGGAAACACCATATATTTT
>TRBV27|TRBJ2-7|TRBD1|-
CASRTHMDRLREQYF
TGTGCCAGCAGGACGCACATGGACAGGCTAAGGGAGCAGTACTTC
>TRBV3-1/TRBV3-2|TRBJ2-3|TRBD1|-
CASSQDRWTGRLEDTQYF
TGTGCCAGCAGCCAAGATCGTTGGACAGGGAGATTGGAAGATACGCAGTATTTT
>TRBV6-5|TRBJ1-2|TRBD1|-
CASSRQGAGGYTF
TGTGCCAGCAGTCGCCAGGGGGCGGGGGGCTACACCTTC